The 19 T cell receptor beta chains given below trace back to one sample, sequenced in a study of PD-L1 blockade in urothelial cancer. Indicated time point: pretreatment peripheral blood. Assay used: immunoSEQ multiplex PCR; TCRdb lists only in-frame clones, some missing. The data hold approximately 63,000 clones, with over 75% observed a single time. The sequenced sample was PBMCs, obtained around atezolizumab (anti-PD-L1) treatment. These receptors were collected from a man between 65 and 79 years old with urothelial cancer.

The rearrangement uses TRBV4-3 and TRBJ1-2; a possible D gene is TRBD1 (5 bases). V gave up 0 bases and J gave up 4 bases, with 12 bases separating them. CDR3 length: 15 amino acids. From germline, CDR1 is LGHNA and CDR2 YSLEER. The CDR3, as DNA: TGCGCCAGCAGCCAAGATGTCCGGACATTCTATGGCTACACCTTC. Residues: CASSQDVRTFYGYTF.

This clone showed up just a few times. This CDR3 is CASSTGPGANVLTF. CDR3 coding DNA: TGTGCCAGCAGTACAGGGCCTGGGGCCAACGTCCTGACTTTC. V is TRBV6-1 and J is TRBJ2-6; D perhaps matches TRBD1 (6 bases). The CDR3 covers 14 residues. Looked up from germline, CDR1 is MNHNS and CDR2 is SASEGT. V was pared by 5 bases and J by 2 bases, with 7 bases between.

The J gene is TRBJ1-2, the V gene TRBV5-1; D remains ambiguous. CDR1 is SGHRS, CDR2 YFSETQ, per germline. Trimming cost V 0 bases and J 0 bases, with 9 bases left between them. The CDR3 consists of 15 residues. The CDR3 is CASSLGGGSNYGYTF. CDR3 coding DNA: TGCGCCAGCAGCTTGGGTGGAGGGTCTAACTATGGCTACACCTTC.

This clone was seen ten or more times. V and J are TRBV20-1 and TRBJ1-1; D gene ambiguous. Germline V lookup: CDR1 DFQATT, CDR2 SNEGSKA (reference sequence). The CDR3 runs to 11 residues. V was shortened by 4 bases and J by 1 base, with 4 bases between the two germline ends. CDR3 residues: CSATQNTEAFF. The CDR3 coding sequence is TGCAGTGCTACCCAGAACACTGAAGCTTTCTTT.

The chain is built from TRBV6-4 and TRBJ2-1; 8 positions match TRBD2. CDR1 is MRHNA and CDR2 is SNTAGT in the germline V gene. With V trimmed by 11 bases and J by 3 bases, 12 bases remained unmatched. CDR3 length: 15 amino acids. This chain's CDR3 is CAVTGISGDYNEQFF. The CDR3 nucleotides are TGTGCCGTGACGGGGATTAGCGGGGACTACAATGAGCAGTTCTTC.

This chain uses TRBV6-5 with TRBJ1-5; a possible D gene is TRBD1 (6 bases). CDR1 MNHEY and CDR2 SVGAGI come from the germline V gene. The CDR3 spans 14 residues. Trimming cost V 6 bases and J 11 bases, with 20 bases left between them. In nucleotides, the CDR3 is TGTGCCAGCAGCCCCTCCCGGGGGGGCTTGGCCCAGCATTTT. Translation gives CASSPSRGGLAQHF.

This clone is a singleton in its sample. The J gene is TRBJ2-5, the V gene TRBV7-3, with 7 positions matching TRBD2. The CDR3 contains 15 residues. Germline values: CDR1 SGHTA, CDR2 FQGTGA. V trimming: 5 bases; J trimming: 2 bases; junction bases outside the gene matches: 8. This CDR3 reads CASSPQGGMQETQYF. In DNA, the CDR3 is TGTGCCAGCAGCCCCCAGGGAGGGATGCAAGAGACCCAGTACTTC.

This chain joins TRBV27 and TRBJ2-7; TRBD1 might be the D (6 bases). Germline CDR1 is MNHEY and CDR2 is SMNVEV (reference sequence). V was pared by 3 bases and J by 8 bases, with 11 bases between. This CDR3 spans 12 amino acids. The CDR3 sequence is CASSLFGDKQYF. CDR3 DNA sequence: TGTGCCAGCAGTTTGTTCGGGGACAAGCAGTACTTC.

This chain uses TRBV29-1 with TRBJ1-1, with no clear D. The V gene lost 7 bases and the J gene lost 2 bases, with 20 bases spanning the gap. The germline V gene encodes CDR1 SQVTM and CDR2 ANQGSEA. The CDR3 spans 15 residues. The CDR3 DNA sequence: TGCAGCGCCCTATCAGTCCGGAGTTCCAACACTGAAGCTTTCTTT. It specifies CSALSVRSSNTEAFF.

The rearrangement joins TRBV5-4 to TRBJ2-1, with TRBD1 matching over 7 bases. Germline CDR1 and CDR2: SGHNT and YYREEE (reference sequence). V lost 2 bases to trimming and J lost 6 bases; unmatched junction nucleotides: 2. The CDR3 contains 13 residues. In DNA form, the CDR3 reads TGTGCCAGCAGCTTCGACAGGGCCAATGAGCAGTTCTTC. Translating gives CASSFDRANEQFF. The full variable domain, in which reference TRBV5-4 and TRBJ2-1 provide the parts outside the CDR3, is ETGVTQSPTHLIKTRGQQVTLRCSSQSGHNTVSWYQQALGQGPQFIFQYYREEENGRGNFPPRFSGLQFPNYSSELNVNALELDDSALYLCASSFDRANEQFFGPGTRLTVL.

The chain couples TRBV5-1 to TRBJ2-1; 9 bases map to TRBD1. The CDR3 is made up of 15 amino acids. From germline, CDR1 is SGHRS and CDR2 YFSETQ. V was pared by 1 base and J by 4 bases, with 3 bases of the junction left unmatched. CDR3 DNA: TGCGCCAGCAGCTTGAGCGGACAGGGGTACAATGAGCAGTTCTTC. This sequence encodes CASSLSGQGYNEQFF.

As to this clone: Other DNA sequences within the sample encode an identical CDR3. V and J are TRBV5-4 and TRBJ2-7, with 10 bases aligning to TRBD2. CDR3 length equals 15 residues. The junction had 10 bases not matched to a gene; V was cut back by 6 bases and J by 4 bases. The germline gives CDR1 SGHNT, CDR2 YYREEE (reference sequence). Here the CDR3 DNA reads TGTGCCAGCACCCCCGACCCTAGCGGGAGTTACGAGCAGTACTTC. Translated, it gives CASTPDPSGSYEQYF.

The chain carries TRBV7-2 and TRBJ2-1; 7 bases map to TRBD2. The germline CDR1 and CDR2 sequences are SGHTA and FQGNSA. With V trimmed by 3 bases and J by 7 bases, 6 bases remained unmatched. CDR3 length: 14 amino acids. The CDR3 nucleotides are TGTGCCAGCAGCTTGGGGGGGAGTGGGAATGAGCAGTTCTTC. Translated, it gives CASSLGGSGNEQFF.

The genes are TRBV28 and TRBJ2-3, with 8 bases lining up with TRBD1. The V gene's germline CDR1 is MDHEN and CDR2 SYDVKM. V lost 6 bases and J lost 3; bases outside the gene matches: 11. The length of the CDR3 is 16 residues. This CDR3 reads CASSHPGQDITDTQYF. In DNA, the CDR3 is TGTGCCAGCAGCCATCCGGGACAGGATATTACAGATACGCAGTATTTT.

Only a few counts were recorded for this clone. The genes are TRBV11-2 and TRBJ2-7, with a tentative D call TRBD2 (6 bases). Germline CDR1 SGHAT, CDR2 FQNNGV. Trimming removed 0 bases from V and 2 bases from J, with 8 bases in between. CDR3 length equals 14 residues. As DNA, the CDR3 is TGTGCCAGCAGCTTAGAGGGGGGAGCCTACGAGCAGTACTTC. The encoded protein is CASSLEGGAYEQYF.

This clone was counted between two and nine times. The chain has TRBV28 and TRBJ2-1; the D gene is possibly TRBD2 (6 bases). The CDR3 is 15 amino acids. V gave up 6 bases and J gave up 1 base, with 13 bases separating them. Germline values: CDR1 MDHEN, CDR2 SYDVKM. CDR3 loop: CASSPLGGSYNEQFF. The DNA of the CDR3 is TGTGCCAGCAGCCCCCTTGGGGGGTCCTACAATGAGCAGTTCTTC. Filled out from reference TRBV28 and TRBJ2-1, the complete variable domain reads DVKVTQSSRYLVKRTGEKVFLECVQDMDHENMFWYRQDPGLGLRLIYFSYDVKMKEKGDIPEGYSVSREKKERFSLILESASTNQTSMYLCASSPLGGSYNEQFFGPGTRLTVL.

CDR3 sequence: CASSQGAVTGELFF. Written as DNA, the CDR3 is TGTGCCAGCAGCCAGGGGGCGGTCACCGGGGAGCTGTTTTTT. This chain joins TRBV6-5 and TRBJ2-2; 8 bases map to TRBD1. CDR3 length equals 14 residues. V dropped 6 bases and J dropped 4; count of bases not matched to a gene: 4. Germline CDR1 reads MNHEY; CDR2 reads SVGAGI.

CDR3: CASGSQPNYGYTF. As DNA, the CDR3 is TGTGCCAGCGGCTCACAGCCGAACTATGGCTACACCTTC. This chain connects TRBV6-4 to TRBJ1-2; D is undetermined. CDR1 MRHNA and CDR2 SNTAGT come from the germline V gene. There are 13 residues in the CDR3. V gave up 8 bases and J gave up 2 bases, with 12 bases separating them.

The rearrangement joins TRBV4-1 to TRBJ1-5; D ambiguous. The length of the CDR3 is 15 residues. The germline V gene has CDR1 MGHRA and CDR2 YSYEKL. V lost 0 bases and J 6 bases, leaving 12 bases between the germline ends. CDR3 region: CASSQEGGSFQPQHF. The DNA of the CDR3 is TGCGCCAGCAGCCAAGAGGGAGGGTCGTTTCAGCCCCAGCATTTT.